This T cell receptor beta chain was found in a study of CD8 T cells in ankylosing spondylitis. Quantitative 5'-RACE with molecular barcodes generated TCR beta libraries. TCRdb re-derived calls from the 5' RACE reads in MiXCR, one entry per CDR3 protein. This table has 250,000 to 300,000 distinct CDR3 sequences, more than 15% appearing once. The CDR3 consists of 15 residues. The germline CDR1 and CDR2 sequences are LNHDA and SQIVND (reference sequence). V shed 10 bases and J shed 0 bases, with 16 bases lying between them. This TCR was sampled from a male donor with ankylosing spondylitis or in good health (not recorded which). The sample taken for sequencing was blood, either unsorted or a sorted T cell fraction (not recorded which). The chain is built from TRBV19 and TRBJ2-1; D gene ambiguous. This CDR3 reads CATSQFLSSYNEQFF. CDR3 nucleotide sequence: TGTGCCACCTCCCAGTTCCTTAGCTCCTACAATGAGCAGTTCTTC.